This T cell receptor (beta chain) is from a study of T cell responses to AZD1222 COVID-19 vaccine. The CDR3 length is 15 residues. J lost 4 bases, V lost 1 base, and 9 bases had no gene match. Per germline, CDR1 SQVTM and CDR2 ANQGSEA. On this clone itself: Its specificity is not known.

Study-wide findings and caveats: It was only after the peak T cell response that any repertoires were sampled. Of the AZD1222 recipients, only six were seropositive at baseline. The sample set comprised mostly white British donors with more females, and clonal diversity was possibly underestimated.

Assay used: immunoSEQ multiplex PCR; TCRdb lists only in-frame clones, some missing. Here the sample spans fewer than 200,000 clones, about 92% being singletons. This TCR was sampled from an adult in good health. Specimen: peripheral blood, collected on day 0 of AZD1222 vaccination. The chain couples TRBV29-1 to TRBJ1-2, with TRBD1 identical over 7 bases. CDR3 DNA sequence: TGCAGCGTTGAAGGGTGGAGGGGGCGGGGCTATGGCTACACCTTC. Amino acid sequence: CSVEGWRGRGYGYTF.